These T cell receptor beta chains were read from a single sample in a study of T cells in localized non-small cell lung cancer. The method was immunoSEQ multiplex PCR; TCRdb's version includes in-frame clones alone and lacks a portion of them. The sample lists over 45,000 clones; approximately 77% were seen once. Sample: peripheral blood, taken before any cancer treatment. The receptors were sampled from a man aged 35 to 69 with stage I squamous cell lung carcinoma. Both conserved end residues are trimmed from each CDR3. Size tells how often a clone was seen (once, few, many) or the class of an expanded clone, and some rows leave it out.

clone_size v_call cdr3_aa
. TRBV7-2 ASSWTSGGAGEQF
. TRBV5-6 ASSLVLEETQY
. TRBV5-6 ASSLAMGSGELF
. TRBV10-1 ARTGQGYCQPQH
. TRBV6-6 ASSPPTGVIGYT
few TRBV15 ATSRDDQPQH
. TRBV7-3 ASSLPGREETQY
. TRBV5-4 ASSFDLNYNEQF
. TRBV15 ATSRDPGREAF
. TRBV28 ASSLPPKAF
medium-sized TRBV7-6 ASSLGPTGHLLYEQY
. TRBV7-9 ASSLQQGVNNEQF
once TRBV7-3 ASSYQGGKGETQY
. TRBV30 AGGLQGRFNEQF
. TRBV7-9 ASSFSLSGETQY
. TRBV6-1 ASSPTAAYEQY
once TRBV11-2 ASSPPYEQY
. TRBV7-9 ASSPRGAGGPIDTQY
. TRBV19 ASSLLAGEPNQPQH
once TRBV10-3 AAREGSSQYGYT
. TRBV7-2 ASSTDSSYGYT
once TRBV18 ASSRRGQDNEQF
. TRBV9 ASSWTQTDTDTQY
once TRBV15 ATSREQGSEQY
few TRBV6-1 ASMGRTEAF
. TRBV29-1 SAWRQGRGGYT
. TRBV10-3 AISESTREPQH
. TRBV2 ASSAQGFKGGT
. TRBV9 ASSGPRGSGDTGELF
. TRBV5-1 ASSLVTGPGGNEQF
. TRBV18 ASSRLTDTEAF
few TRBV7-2 ASSLAGTSYEQY
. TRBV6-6 ASRTGLRNTDTQY
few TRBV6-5 ASRTSGYEQY
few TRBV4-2 ASSQGSSAGGQETQY
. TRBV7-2 ASSDSHDTGELF
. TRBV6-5 ASSYGGNQPQH
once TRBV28 ATLDGSSGNTIY
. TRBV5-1 ASSLVAGGTEAF
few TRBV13 ASSSGGDRGPYGYT
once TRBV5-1 ASSSGVQETQY
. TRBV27 ASSLSPGFERY
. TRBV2 ASSSFYEQY
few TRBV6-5 ASSYSGGEQF
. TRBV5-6 ASSLWDPGNTIY
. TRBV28 ASVWTGDRNGYT
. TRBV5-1 ASSPPPSGTGRGPEQY
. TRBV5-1 ASSPVVGLSMNTEAF
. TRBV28 ASSLGGGLTDTQY
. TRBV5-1 ASSPGQGLYEQY
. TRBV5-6 ASSLLAGVLNTGELF
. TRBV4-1 ASSSRGGGESGANVLT
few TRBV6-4 ASSDSTNSPLH
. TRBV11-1 ASSLTAPGGGQETQY
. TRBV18 ASSSDRVIGYT
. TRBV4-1 ASSQDQDSRLGYT
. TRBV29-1 SVLLAGGRGQF
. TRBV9 ASSSNPSGGKGDEQF
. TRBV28 ASSLVAGGNEQF